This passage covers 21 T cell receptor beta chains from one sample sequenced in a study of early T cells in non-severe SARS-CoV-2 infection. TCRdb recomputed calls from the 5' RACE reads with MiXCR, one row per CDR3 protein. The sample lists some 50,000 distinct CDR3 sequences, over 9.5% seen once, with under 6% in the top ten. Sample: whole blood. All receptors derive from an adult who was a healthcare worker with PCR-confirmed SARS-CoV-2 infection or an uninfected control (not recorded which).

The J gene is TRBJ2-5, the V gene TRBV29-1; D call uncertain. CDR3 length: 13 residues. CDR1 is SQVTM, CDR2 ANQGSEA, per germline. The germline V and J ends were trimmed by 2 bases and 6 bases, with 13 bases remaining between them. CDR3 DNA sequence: TGCAGCGTTGAAATTTCAGGAACGCAGACCCAGTACTTC. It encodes CSVEISGTQTQYF.

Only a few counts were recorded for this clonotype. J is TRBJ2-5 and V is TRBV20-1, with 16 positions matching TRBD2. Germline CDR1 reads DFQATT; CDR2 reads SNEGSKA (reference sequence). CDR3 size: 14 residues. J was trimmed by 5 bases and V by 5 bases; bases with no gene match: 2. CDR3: CSAGTSGRVETQYF. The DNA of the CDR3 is TGCAGTGCTGGGACTAGCGGGAGGGTGGAGACCCAGTACTTC.

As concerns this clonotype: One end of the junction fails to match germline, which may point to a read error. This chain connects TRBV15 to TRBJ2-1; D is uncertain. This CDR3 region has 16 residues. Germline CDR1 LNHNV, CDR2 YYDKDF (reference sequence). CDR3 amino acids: CATSSLLQASYNEQLF. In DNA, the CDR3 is TGTGCCACCAGCAGTTTACTACAAGCATCATACAATGAGCAGCTCTTC.

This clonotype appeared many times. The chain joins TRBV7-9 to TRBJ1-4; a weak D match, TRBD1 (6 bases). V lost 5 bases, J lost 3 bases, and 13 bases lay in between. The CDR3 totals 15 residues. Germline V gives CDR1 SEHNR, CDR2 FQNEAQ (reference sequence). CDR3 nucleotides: TGTGCCAGCAGCAAACACAGGGAGGCTAATGAAAAACTGTTTTTT. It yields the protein CASSKHREANEKLFF.

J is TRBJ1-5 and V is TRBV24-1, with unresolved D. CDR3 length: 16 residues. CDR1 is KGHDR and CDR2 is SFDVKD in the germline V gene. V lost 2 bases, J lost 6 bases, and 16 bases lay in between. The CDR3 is CATSDSRLGSGQPQHF. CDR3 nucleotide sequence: TGTGCCACCAGTGATTCCAGGTTAGGCTCCGGTCAGCCCCAGCATTTT.

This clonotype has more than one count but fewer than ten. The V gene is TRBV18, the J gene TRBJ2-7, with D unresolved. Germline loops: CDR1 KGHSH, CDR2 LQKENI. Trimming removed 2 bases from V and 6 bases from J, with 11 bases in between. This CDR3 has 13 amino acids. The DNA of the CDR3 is TGTGCCAGCTCACCAGCGGTCGTCCTCGAGCAGTACTTC. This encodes CASSPAVVLEQYF.

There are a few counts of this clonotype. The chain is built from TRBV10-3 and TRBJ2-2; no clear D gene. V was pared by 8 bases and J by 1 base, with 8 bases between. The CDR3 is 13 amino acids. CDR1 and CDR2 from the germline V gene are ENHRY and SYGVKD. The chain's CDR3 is CAILGKNTGELFF. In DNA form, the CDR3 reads TGTGCCATCCTGGGCAAGAACACCGGGGAGCTGTTTTTT.

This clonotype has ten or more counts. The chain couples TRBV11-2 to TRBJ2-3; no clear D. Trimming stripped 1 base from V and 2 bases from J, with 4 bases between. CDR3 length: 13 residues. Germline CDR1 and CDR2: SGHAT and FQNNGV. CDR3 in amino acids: CASSLGVTDTQYF. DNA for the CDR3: TGTGCCAGCAGCTTAGGGGTCACAGATACGCAGTATTTT.

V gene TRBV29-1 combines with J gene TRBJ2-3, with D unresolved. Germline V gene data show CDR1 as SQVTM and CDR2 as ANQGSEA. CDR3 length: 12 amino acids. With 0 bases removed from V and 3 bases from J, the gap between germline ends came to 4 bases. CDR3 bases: TGCAGCGTTGAAGACGGTACAGATACGCAGTATTTT. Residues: CSVEDGTDTQYF.

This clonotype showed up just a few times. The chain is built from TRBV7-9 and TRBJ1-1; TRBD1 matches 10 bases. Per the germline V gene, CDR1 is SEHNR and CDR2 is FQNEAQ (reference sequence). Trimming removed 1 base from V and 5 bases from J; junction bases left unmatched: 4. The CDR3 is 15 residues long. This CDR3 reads CASSLGGTGDTEAFF. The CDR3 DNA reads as TGTGCCAGCAGCTTAGGCGGGACAGGGGATACTGAAGCTTTCTTT.

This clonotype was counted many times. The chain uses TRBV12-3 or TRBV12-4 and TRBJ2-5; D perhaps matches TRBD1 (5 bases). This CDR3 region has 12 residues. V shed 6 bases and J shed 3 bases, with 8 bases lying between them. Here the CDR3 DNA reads TGTGCCAGCAGGAAGGGGAAAGAGACCCAGTACTTC. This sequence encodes CASRKGKETQYF.

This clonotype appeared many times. The CDR3 sequence: CSAGLAGVLETQYF. CDR3 in DNA: TGCAGCGCTGGACTAGCGGGAGTGTTGGAGACCCAGTACTTC. V and J are TRBV29-1 and TRBJ2-5; 13 nucleotides match TRBD2. The CDR3 has 14 residues. The trim removed 7 bases at V and 5 bases at J, leaving 7 bases unmatched. Germline V lookup: CDR1 SQVTM, CDR2 ANQGSEA.

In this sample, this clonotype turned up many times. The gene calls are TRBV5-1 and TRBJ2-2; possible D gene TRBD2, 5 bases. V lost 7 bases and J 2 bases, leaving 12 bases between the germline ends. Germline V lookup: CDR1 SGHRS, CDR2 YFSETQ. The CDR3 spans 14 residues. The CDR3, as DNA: TGCGCCAGCGCCGGGATTGGAAACACCGGGGAGCTGTTTTTT. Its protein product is CASAGIGNTGELFF. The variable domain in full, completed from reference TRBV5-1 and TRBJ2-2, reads KAGVTQTPRYLIKTRGQQVTLSCSPISGHRSVSWYQQTPGQGLQFLFEYFSETQRNKGNFPGRFSGRQFSNSRSEMNVSTLELGDSALYLCASAGIGNTGELFFGEGSRLTVL.

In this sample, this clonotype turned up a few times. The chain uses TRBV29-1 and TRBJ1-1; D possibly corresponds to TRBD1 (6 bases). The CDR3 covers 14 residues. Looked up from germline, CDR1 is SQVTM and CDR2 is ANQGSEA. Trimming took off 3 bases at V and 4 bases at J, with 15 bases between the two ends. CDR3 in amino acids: CSVEGRGGTTEAFF. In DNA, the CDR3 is TGCAGCGTTGAGGGGAGAGGGGGTACCACTGAAGCTTTCTTT.

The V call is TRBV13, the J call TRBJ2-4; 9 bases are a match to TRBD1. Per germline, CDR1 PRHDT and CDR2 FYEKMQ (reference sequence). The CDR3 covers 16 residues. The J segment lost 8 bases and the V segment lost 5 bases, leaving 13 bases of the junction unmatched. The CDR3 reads CASSLGFGQGSDIQYF. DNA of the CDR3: TGTGCCAGCAGCCTTGGCTTCGGACAGGGGAGTGACATTCAGTACTTC.

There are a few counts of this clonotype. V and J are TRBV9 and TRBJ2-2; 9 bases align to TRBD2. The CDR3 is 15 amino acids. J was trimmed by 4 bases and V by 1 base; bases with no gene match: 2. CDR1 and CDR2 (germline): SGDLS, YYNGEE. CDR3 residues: CASSVSGGSTGELFF. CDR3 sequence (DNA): TGTGCCAGCAGCGTAAGCGGGGGGTCCACCGGGGAGCTGTTTTTT.

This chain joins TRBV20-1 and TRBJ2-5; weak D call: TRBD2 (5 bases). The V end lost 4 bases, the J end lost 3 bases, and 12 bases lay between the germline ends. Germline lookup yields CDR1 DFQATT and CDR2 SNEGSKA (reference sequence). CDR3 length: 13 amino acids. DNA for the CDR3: TGCAGTGCTACCTCGCCGGGGAAAGAGACCCAGTACTTC. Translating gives CSATSPGKETQYF.

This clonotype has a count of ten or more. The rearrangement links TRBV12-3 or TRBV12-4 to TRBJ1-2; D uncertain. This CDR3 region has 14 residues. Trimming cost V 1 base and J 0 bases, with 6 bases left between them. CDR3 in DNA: TGTGCCAGCAGTTTAGGGGTTACTAACTATGGCTACACCTTC. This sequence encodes CASSLGVTNYGYTF.

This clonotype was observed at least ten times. The CDR3: CASKGFQETQETQYF. The CDR3 DNA reads as TGTGCCAGCAAGGGCTTCCAGGAGACTCAAGAGACCCAGTACTTC. This chain connects TRBV6-6 to TRBJ2-5; D unclear. Germline V CDR1 and CDR2: MNHNY, SVGAGI (reference sequence). Trimming removed 7 bases at V and 2 bases at J, with 17 bases between. This CDR3 comprises 15 residues.

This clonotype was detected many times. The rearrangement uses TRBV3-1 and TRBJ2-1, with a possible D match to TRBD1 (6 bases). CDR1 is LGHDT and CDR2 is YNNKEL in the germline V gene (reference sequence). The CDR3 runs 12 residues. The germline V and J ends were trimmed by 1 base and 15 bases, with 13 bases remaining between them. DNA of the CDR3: TGTGCCAGCAGCCAAGGGACAGACCTTGGGTTCTTC. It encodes CASSQGTDLGFF.

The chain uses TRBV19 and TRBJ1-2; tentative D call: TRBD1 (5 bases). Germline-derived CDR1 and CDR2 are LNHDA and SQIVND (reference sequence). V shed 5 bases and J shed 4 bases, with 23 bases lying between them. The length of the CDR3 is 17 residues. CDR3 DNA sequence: TGTGCCAGTAGTGGGACCCTACCGGAGGTCGAATTCTATGGCTACACCTTC. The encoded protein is CASSGTLPEVEFYGYTF.